Below, 29 T cell receptor beta chains from the same sample are listed, as sequenced in a study of neoadjuvant anti-PD-1 for oral cavity cancer. TCRdb keeps only in-frame clones here, not all; method: immunoSEQ multiplex PCR. In the table there are some 14,000 clones, 65% to 75% of which are singletons. Sample: PBMCs, taken before nivolumab (anti-PD-1) treatment. These receptor sequences come from a person between 40 and 85 years old with oral cavity squamous cell carcinoma.

The chain couples TRBV4-1 to TRBJ1-5, with unresolved D. V lost 4 bases to trimming and J lost 4 bases, with 11 bases between them. This CDR3 comprises 14 residues. Germline V lookup: CDR1 MGHRA, CDR2 YSYEKL. CDR3 in DNA: TGCGCCAGCAGCCTACCGGCCCGTAATCAGCCCCAGCATTTT. Translation: CASSLPARNQPQHF.

The V gene is TRBV7-9, the J gene TRBJ2-1, with 10 bases matching TRBD2. The germline V gene encodes CDR1 SEHNR and CDR2 FQNEAQ (reference sequence). This CDR3 has 15 amino acids. V shed 5 bases, J shed 3 bases, and the junction held 4 bases outside the gene matches. Here the CDR3 DNA reads TGTGCCAGCAGCCGAGCGGGGGGGAACTACAATGAGCAGTTCTTC. It specifies CASSRAGGNYNEQFF. The complete variable domain, with remaining parts taken from reference TRBV7-9 and TRBJ2-1, reads DTGVSQNPRHKITKRGQNVTFRCDPISEHNRLYWYRQTLGQGPEFLTYFQNEAQLEKSRLLSDRFSAERPKGSFSTLEIQRTEQGDSAMYLCASSRAGGNYNEQFFGPGTRLTVL.

The V gene is TRBV27, the J gene TRBJ1-5; D perhaps matches TRBD1 (6 bases). The germline CDR1 and CDR2 sequences are MNHEY and SMNVEV (reference sequence). The ends were cut back, 3 bases at V and 11 bases at J, with 20 bases in the middle. This CDR3 has 15 residues. DNA of the CDR3: TGTGCCAGCAGTTTGTCCGGGACAAGGAAGGGGGCCCAGCATTTT. Its translation is CASSLSGTRKGAQHF.

The count of this clone is one. The CDR3 here is CASSLETLVSYTF. In nucleotides, the CDR3 is TGTGCCAGCAGCTTAGAAACACTTGTAAGCTACACCTTC. The chain combines TRBV7-2 with TRBJ1-2; D gene ambiguous. CDR1 and CDR2 from the germline V gene are SGHTA and FQGNSA. The CDR3 runs to 13 residues. Deletions cut 1 base from V and 9 bases from J, with 12 bases between.

The table lists this clone with a count of one. V usage is TRBV10-2 and J usage is TRBJ2-5, with 9 bases identical to TRBD1. J lost 4 bases, V lost 7 bases, and 4 bases had no gene match. CDR3 length equals 13 residues. CDR1 and CDR2 (germline): WSHSY, SAAADI. The CDR3 DNA sequence: TGCGCCAGCACAGGGACAGGGTTAGAGACCCAGTACTTC. Its translation is CASTGTGLETQYF.

This chain connects TRBV30 to TRBJ1-6; a weak D match, TRBD1 (5 bases). The length of the CDR3 is 13 residues. The germline gives CDR1 GTSNPN, CDR2 SVGIG (reference sequence). Trimming shortened V by 2 bases and J by 7 bases, and 9 bases separated the two germline ends. The CDR3 spells CAWSLQANSPLHF. CDR3 bases: TGTGCCTGGAGTTTACAGGCAAATTCACCCCTCCACTTT.

The V gene is TRBV2, the J gene TRBJ2-5, with 14 positions matching TRBD2. CDR1 and CDR2 (germline): SNHLY, FYNNEI. The V segment lost 7 bases and the J segment 3 bases; nucleotides outside the gene matches: 7. The CDR3 runs to 16 residues. The CDR3 protein is CASTNPGLAGEETQYF. The CDR3 DNA sequence: TGTGCCAGCACCAACCCGGGACTAGCGGGGGAAGAGACCCAGTACTTC.

The chain is built from TRBV9 and TRBJ2-7; D gene ambiguous. Germline V gene lookup returns CDR1 SGDLS and CDR2 YYNGEE. Trimming pared 2 bases from V and 0 bases from J, leaving 9 bases between. The CDR3 sequence is 14 residues long. The CDR3 here is CASSVVATSYEQYF. CDR3 DNA: TGTGCCAGCAGCGTGGTTGCTACCTCCTACGAGCAGTACTTC.

This chain connects TRBV6-4 to TRBJ1-1; D is perhaps TRBD1 (6 bases). Looked up from germline, CDR1 is MRHNA and CDR2 is SNTAGT. The germline V and J ends were trimmed by 0 bases and 0 bases, with 14 bases remaining between them. The length of the CDR3 is 17 residues. The CDR3 is CASSDSGESGVNTEAFF. The CDR3 region has the DNA TGTGCCAGCAGTGACTCCGGGGAATCAGGGGTGAACACTGAAGCTTTCTTT.

The chain combines TRBV2 with TRBJ1-5; D perhaps matches TRBD1 (5 bases). CDR1 and CDR2 (germline): SNHLY, FYNNEI. The V end lost 6 bases, the J end lost 1 base, and 10 bases lay between the germline ends. CDR3 size: 14 residues. CDR3 loop: CASSVTESNQPQHF. The DNA of the CDR3 is TGTGCCAGCAGCGTGACAGAAAGCAATCAGCCCCAGCATTTT.

The rearrangement links TRBV9 to TRBJ1-1; a possible D gene is TRBD1 (5 bases). The CDR3 covers 15 residues. CDR1 is SGDLS and CDR2 is YYNGEE in the germline V gene. The germline V and J ends were trimmed by 3 bases and 1 base, with 13 bases remaining between them. The DNA of the CDR3 is TGTGCCAGCAGCGCAAGTACCCAGGGGAACACTGAAGCTTTCTTT. It specifies CASSASTQGNTEAFF.

This sequence joins TRBV2 and TRBJ1-1; TRBD1 aligns across 9 bases. Germline V gives CDR1 SNHLY, CDR2 FYNNEI. The trim removed 8 bases at V and 10 bases at J, leaving 17 bases unmatched. The CDR3 is 15 amino acids. CDR3 bases: TGTGCCAGCCCGGGGGGGACAGGGACGGGTCGGACAGCTTTCTTT. Protein sequence: CASPGGTGTGRTAFF.

This chain uses TRBV4-1 with TRBJ2-2, with D perhaps TRBD2 (7 bases). V was pared by 0 bases and J by 6 bases, with 20 bases between. The CDR3 spans 18 residues. Looked up from germline, CDR1 is MGHRA and CDR2 is YSYEKL. Here the CDR3 reads CASSQDLRGTKGAGELFF. CDR3 DNA: TGCGCCAGCAGCCAAGATCTTAGGGGGACTAAGGGGGCCGGGGAGCTGTTTTTT.

DNA of the CDR3: TGTGCCAGCAGCTTAGCAGGGGGCGAGCAGTACTTC. It is translated as CASSLAGGEQYF. The chain has TRBV7-8 and TRBJ2-7, with D possibly being TRBD1 (6 bases). The V end was cut by 0 bases, the J end by 6 bases, with 6 bases between. The CDR3 totals 12 residues. Per germline, CDR1 SGHVS and CDR2 FQNEAQ. The full variable domain, rest sourced from reference TRBV7-8 and TRBJ2-7, is GAGVSQSPRYKVAKRGQDVALRCDPISGHVSLFWYQQALGQGPEFLTYFQNEAQLDKSGLPSDRFFAERPEGSVSTLKIQRTQQEDSAVYLCASSLAGGEQYFGPGTRLTVT.

This clone occurred once. This rearrangement joins TRBV5-6 to TRBJ2-1; D is unresolved. V gave up 1 base and J gave up 6 bases, with 14 bases separating them. Germline CDR1 SGHDT, CDR2 YYEEEE. This CDR3 is 15 amino acids long. For the CDR3, the DNA is TGTGCCAGCAGCTTGACGCTCGAGGTCGGCAATGAGCAGTTCTTC. Translating gives CASSLTLEVGNEQFF.

The rearrangement joins TRBV10-3 to TRBJ1-2; tentative D call: TRBD1 (5 bases). The ends were cut back, 6 bases at V and 4 bases at J, with 15 bases in the middle. Germline CDR1 is ENHRY and CDR2 is SYGVKD. The CDR3 is 14 amino acids. CDR3 loop: CAISRDGVSYGYTF. The DNA of the CDR3 is TGTGCCATCAGCCGGGACGGAGTGAGCTATGGCTACACCTTC.

The chain combines TRBV27 with TRBJ2-1; possible D gene TRBD1, 7 bases. Germline V CDR1 and CDR2: MNHEY, SMNVEV (reference sequence). CDR3 length: 17 amino acids. V lost 2 bases and J 3 bases, leaving 17 bases between the germline ends. This CDR3 reads CASSLISGGRIYNEQFF. CDR3 coding DNA: TGTGCCAGCAGTTTAATCTCAGGGGGGCGGATCTACAATGAGCAGTTCTTC.

The chain combines TRBV7-8 with TRBJ2-7; maybe TRBD2 (5 bases). This CDR3 contains 17 residues. CDR1 and CDR2 (germline): SGHVS, FQNEAQ. Trimming took 0 bases from V and 0 from J, leaving 15 bases between them. In DNA form, the CDR3 reads TGTGCCAGCAGCTTAGCGCGGATGGGAGCGGTCTCCTACGAGCAGTACTTC. It yields the protein CASSLARMGAVSYEQYF.

The sample holds one count of this clone. CDR3 in DNA: TGTGCCAGCAGAAACTCGATTAGCAATCAGCCCCAGCATTTT. Translating it yields CASRNSISNQPQHF. The V call is TRBV2, the J call TRBJ1-5; D is unclear. Germline loops: CDR1 SNHLY, CDR2 FYNNEI. The CDR3 is 14 amino acids. The V end lost 6 bases, the J end lost 0 bases, and 9 bases lay between the germline ends.

This chain connects TRBV11-1 to TRBJ2-6; 7 bases line up with TRBD1. Germline V CDR1 and CDR2: SGHAT, FQDESV (reference sequence). J was trimmed by 1 base and V by 5 bases; bases with no gene match: 2. The CDR3 loop spans 15 amino acids. This CDR3 is CASSHRGSGANVLTF. DNA of the CDR3: TGTGCCAGCAGCCACAGGGGATCTGGGGCCAACGTCCTGACTTTC.

The chain has TRBV10-2 and TRBJ2-7; no firm D call. Trimming removed 7 bases at V and 5 bases at J, with 9 bases between. This CDR3 is built from 11 residues. Per the germline V gene, CDR1 is WSHSY and CDR2 is SAAADI. The DNA of the CDR3 is TGCGCCAGCAAAATCCACCACGAGCAGTACTTC. It is translated as CASKIHHEQYF.

CDR3 bases: TGCGCCAGCAGCCCGAGGGTTTCTAGGGGCTGGTACACTGAAGCTTTCTTT. Amino acid sequence: CASSPRVSRGWYTEAFF. The rearrangement joins TRBV5-1 to TRBJ1-1; TRBD1 is a possible D gene (5 bases). From germline, CDR1 is SGHRS and CDR2 YFSETQ. Trimming took 4 bases from V and 3 from J, leaving 22 bases between them. CDR3 size: 17 residues.

V and J are TRBV6-5 and TRBJ2-1; the match to TRBD2 covers 10 bases. Germline CDR1 and CDR2: MNHEY and SVGAGI. The CDR3 runs 15 residues. J lost 10 bases, V lost 2 bases, and 8 bases had no gene match. CDR3 amino acids: CASSYTSGIQSEQFF. The CDR3 DNA reads TGTGCCAGCAGTTACACTAGCGGGATTCAGTCCGAGCAGTTCTTC.

The chain uses TRBV27 and TRBJ2-7; a possible D gene is TRBD2 (6 bases). CDR3 length equals 15 residues. The V end was cut by 6 bases, the J end by 7 bases, with 22 bases between. Germline-derived CDR1 and CDR2 are MNHEY and SMNVEV (reference sequence). CDR3 nucleotides: TGTGCCAGCAGACCCCGGGTGGGAGGCCCGCGGGAGCAGTACTTC. It codes for CASRPRVGGPREQYF.

V and J are TRBV6-1 and TRBJ1-1; D remains unclear. Per germline, CDR1 MNHNS and CDR2 SASEGT. Trimming cost V 2 bases and J 13 bases, with 17 bases left between them. The CDR3 runs 13 residues. The CDR3, as DNA: TGTGCCAGCAGTGAACGCGTGATTGGTATAGGTTTCTTT. It encodes CASSERVIGIGFF.

This chain connects TRBV11-3 to TRBJ2-5; TRBD1 matches 8 bases. The germline gives CDR1 SGHNT, CDR2 YENEEA. Trimming at V came to 4 bases and at J to 5 bases, leaving 3 bases not matched to a gene. This CDR3 region has 13 residues. The CDR3 nucleotides are TGTGCCAGCAGCTCACAGGGGGTGGAGACCCAGTACTTC. This codes for CASSSQGVETQYF.

The J gene is TRBJ1-1, the V gene TRBV11-3, with 9 bases aligning to TRBD1. Germline V gene data show CDR1 as SGHNT and CDR2 as YENEEA. The V and J ends lost 4 bases and 6 bases, in that order; junction bases with no gene match: 9. This CDR3 has 15 amino acids. The CDR3: CASSYGGTGTSEAFF. The CDR3 DNA sequence: TGTGCCAGCAGCTACGGGGGGACAGGGACTTCTGAAGCTTTCTTT.

The chain employs TRBV7-6 and TRBJ1-1, with TRBD1 matching 7 bases. Trimming at V came to 6 bases and at J to 5 bases, leaving 6 bases not matched to a gene. The CDR3 has 13 amino acids. Germline V lookup: CDR1 SGHVS, CDR2 FNYEAQ. In nucleotides, the CDR3 is TGTGCCAGCAGTCGGGGACAGAGGACTGAAGCTTTCTTT. Residues: CASSRGQRTEAFF.

The rearrangement uses TRBV2 and TRBJ2-7, with D tentatively TRBD1 or TRBD2 (5 bases each). This CDR3 has 15 residues. With 7 bases removed from V and 6 bases from J, the gap between germline ends came to 22 bases. Germline-derived CDR1 and CDR2 are SNHLY and FYNNEI. The chain's CDR3 is CASKEDNGAGSEQYF. The CDR3 coding sequence is TGTGCCAGCAAAGAGGACAACGGGGCTGGGAGCGAGCAGTACTTC. Full variable domain (remainder filled in from reference TRBV2 and TRBJ2-7): EPEVTQTPSHQVTQMGQEVILRCVPISNHLYFYWYRQILGQKVEFLVSFYNNEISEKSEIFDDQFSVERPDGSNFTLKIRSTKLEDSAMYFCASKEDNGAGSEQYFGPGTRLTVT.